This note documents a single TCR beta chain sequence. The source of the sample is a study of blood T cell repertoires in COVID-19. Across the study: T cells, B-cell-depleted T cells, or PBMCs provided the cDNA or gDNA that served as material.

Germline V gene lookup returns CDR1 MGHDK and CDR2 SYGVNS. The CDR3 spans 14 residues. Trimming removed 1 base from V and 4 bases from J, with 11 bases in between. The authors' processing: For nucleated cells, counts were estimated from reference gene primer amplification. TCRdb's copy holds only in-frame clones and misses some; the assay was immunoSEQ multiplex PCR. V, J and clone size reflect that table, while D and trimming were determined from the DNA. The sample holds about 230,000 clones, roughly 88% seen once. The sequence was obtained from a middle-aged man with acute or convalescent COVID-19. Source material: peripheral blood. The chain couples TRBV25-1 to TRBJ2-7, with D tentatively TRBD1 (5 bases). CDR3 sequence: CASSELTQGYEQYF. The DNA of the CDR3 is TGTGCCAGCAGTGAATTAACTCAGGGATACGAGCAGTACTTC.